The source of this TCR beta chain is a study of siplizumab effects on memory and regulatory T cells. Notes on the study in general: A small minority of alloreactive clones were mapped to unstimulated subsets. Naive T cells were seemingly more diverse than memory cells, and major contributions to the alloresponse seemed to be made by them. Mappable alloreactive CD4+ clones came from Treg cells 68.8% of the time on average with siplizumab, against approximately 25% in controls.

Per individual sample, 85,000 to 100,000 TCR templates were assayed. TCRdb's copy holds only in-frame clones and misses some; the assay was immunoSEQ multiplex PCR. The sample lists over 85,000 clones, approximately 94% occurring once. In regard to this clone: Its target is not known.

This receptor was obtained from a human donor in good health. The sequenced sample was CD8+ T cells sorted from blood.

The CDR3 is CASSWTGGPSYEQYF. Written as DNA, the CDR3 is TGTGCCAGCAGCTGGACAGGGGGGCCCTCCTACGAGCAGTACTTC. The chain carries TRBV11-1 and TRBJ2-7, with 10 bases fitting TRBD1. The CDR3 consists of 15 residues. Germline trimming cut 4 bases from V and 0 bases from J; bases unmatched to any gene: 3. Germline CDR1 SGHAT, CDR2 FQDESV (reference sequence).